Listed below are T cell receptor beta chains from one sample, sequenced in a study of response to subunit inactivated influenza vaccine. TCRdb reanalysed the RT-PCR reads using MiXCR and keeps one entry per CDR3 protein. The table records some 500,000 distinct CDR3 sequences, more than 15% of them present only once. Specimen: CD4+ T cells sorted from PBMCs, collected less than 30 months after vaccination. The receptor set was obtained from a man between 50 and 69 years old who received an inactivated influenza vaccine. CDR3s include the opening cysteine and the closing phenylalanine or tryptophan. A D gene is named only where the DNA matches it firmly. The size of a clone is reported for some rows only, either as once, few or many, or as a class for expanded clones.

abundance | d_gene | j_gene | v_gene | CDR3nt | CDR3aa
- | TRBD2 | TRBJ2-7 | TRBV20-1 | TGCAGTGCTAGAGACCAATGGCGGGGGGAGCAGTACTTC | CSARDQWRGEQYF
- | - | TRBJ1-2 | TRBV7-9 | TGTGCCAGCAGCAGAGGTCTTGGCTACACCTTC | CASSRGLGYTF
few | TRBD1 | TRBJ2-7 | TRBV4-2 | TGTGCCAGCAGCCAAGTATGGGACAGGCGGTACGAGCAGTACTTC | CASSQVWDRRYEQYF
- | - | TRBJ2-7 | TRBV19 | TGTGCCAGTAGTATAGGGCTGTACTACGAGCAGTACTTC | CASSIGLYYEQYF
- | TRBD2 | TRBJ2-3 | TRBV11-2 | TGTGCCAGCAGCACGCGGGGGGGGGATACGCAGTATTTT | CASSTRGGDTQYF
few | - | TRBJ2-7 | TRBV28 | TGTGCCAGCATGAAGGGGCCAGCCTCCTACGAGCAGTACTTC | CASMKGPASYEQYF
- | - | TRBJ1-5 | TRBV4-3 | TGCGCCAGCAGCCAAGAAGTTGGAGGGACGGGTCAGCCCCAGCATTTT | CASSQEVGGTGQPQHF
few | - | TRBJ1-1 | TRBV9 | TGTGCCAGCAGCGTAGGCTCTCTTGATAACACTGAAGCTTTCTTT | CASSVGSLDNTEAFF
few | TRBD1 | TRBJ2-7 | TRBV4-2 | TGTGCCAGCAGCCAAACCGGGACAGGGAGCCACGAGCAGTACTTC | CASSQTGTGSHEQYF
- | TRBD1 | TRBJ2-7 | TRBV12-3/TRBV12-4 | TGTGCCAGCACCCCCGGGGACAGGTACAACGAGCAGTACTTC | CASTPGDRYNEQYF
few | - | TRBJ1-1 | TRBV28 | TGTGCCAGCAGTTGGCACTCGGGCACTGAAGCTTTCTTT | CASSWHSGTEAFF
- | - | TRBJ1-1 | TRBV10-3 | TGTGCCATCAAGAGGGATGGGACTGAAGCTTTCTTT | CAIKRDGTEAFF
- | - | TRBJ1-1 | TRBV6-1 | TGTGCCAGCAGAAACAAACCTCCACGACTTGCTTTCTTT | CASRNKPPRLAFF
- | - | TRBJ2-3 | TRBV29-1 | TGCAGCGTTGTGGGCAGCGGCTCTAGCACAGATACGCAGTATTTT | CSVVGSGSSTDTQYF
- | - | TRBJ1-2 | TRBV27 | TGTGCCAGCAGTGACCAAGCTCGTCTTCGCTACACCTTC | CASSDQARLRYTF
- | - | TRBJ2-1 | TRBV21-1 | TGTGCCAGCAGCAAAGTACCAGCGGGGCAGTTCTTC | CASSKVPAGQFF
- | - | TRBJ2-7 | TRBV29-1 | TGCAGCGTTGAACTGGGGCGAGCCTACGAGCAGTACTTC | CSVELGRAYEQYF
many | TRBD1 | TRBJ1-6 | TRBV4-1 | TGCGCCAGCAGCCAAGTCCGGGACAGCTCTTCACCCCTCCACTTT | CASSQVRDSSSPLHF
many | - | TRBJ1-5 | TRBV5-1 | TGCGCCAGCAGCTTGGTAGGGGGTAACAATCAGCCCCAGCATTTT | CASSLVGGNNQPQHF
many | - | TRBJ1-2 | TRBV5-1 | TGCGCCAGCAGCTTGGCCGACAGCTATGGCTACACCTTC | CASSLADSYGYTF
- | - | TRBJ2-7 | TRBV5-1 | TGCGCCAGCAGCCCCCGGGGGACAGTTCAGTACTTC | CASSPRGTVQYF
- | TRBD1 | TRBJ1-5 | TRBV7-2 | TGTGCCAGCAGCTTGGGGACAGGGCCCAATCAGCCCCAGCATTTT | CASSLGTGPNQPQHF
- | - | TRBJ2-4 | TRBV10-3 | TGTGCCATCAGAGGTGAAGTTTCTAACATTCAGTACTTC | CAIRGEVSNIQYF
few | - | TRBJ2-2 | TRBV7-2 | TGTGCCAGCAGCTCAGGTCTGGGCACCGGGGAGCTGTTTTTT | CASSSGLGTGELFF
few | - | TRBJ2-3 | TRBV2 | TGTGCCAGCAGGGGCTTAACAGATACGCAGTATTTT | CASRGLTDTQYF
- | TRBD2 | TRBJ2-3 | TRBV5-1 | TGCGCCAGCAGCTTGTTCGATAGCGGGAGCTCAGATACGCAGTATTTT | CASSLFDSGSSDTQYF
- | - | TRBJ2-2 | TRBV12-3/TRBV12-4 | TGTGCCAGCAGTTGGAAGATGAACACCGGGGAGCTGTTTTTT | CASSWKMNTGELFF
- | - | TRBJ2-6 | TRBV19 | TGTGCCAGTAGTATCCAGGGGCTAGCAGGGGCCAACGTCCTGACTTTC | CASSIQGLAGANVLTF
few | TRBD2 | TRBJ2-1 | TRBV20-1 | TGCAGAACCGGGGGGTCCTACAATGAGCAGTTCTTC | CRTGGSYNEQFF
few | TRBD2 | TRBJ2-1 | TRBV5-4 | TGTGCCAGCAGCTTGGATGGCGGGGGGGCCAGTAATGAGCAGTTCTTC | CASSLDGGGASNEQFF
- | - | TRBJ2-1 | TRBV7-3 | TGTGCCAGCAGGGAGAGACAGGCGGTCGATGAGCAGTTCTTC | CASRERQAVDEQFF
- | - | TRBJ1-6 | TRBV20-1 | TGCAGTGCCGGGACACCAAGCTCCTATAATTCACCCCTCCACTTT | CSAGTPSSYNSPLHF
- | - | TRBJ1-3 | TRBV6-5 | TGTGCCAGCAGTTATGGTCGCTCTGGAAACACCATATATTTT | CASSYGRSGNTIYF
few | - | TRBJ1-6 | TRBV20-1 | TGCAGTGCTAGGGCGATCTCCCAGACAGGTCCTAATTCACCCCTCCACTTT | CSARAISQTGPNSPLHF
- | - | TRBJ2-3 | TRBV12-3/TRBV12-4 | TGTGCCAGCAGTTTTCCGGCCGTTCAAGATACGCAGTATTTT | CASSFPAVQDTQYF
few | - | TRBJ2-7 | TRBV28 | TGTGCCAGCAGTTTATCCGCCCACGAGCAGTACTTC | CASSLSAHEQYF
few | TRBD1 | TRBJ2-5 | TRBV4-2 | TGTGCCAGCAGCCCACAGGGGAATCGCCAAGAGACCCAGTACTTC | CASSPQGNRQETQYF
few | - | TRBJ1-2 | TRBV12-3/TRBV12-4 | TGTGCCAGCAGTTTAGACCGGGACACTGAGGATGGCTACACCTTC | CASSLDRDTEDGYTF
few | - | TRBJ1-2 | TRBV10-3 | TGTGCCATCAGTGATCCAGTGGGGCAGTCCGGCTATGGCTACACCTTC | CAISDPVGQSGYGYTF
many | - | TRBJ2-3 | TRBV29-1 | TGCAGCGTTGAACAGGGAGCAGATACGCAGTATTTT | CSVEQGADTQYF
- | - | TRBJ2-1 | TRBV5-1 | TGCGCCAGCAGCTCCGGGTCAAAGGATCGGCAGTTCTTC | CASSSGSKDRQFF
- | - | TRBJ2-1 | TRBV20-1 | TGCAGTGCTAGCACCTTCTTGGGTCAGGAGGTTTGGAATGAGCAGTTCTTC | CSASTFLGQEVWNEQFF
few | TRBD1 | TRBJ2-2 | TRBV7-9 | TGTGCCAGCAGCGACCGGGACAGGGGTATCGGGGAGCTGTTTTTT | CASSDRDRGIGELFF
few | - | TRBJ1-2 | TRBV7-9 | TGTGCCAGCAGCTTTGTAAGGGGAGGCTACACCTTC | CASSFVRGGYTF
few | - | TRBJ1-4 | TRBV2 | TGTGCCAGCAGGCTGGGTCGGGAAAAACTGTTTTTT | CASRLGREKLFF
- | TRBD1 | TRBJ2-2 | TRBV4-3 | TGCGCCAGCAGCCACTCGGGACAGAGGAACACCGGGGAGCTGTTTTTT | CASSHSGQRNTGELFF
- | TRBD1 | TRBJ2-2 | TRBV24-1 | TGTGCCACCAGTGACCACAGGGGCACCGGGGAGCTGTTTTTT | CATSDHRGTGELFF
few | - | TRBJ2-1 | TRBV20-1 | TGCAGTGCTAGAGATATCGTTGGAGGCAGCTCCTACAATGAGCAGTTCTTC | CSARDIVGGSSYNEQFF
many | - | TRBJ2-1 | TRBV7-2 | TGTGCCAGCAGCTTAGTCCCTACTGGTGAGCAGTTCTTC | CASSLVPTGEQFF